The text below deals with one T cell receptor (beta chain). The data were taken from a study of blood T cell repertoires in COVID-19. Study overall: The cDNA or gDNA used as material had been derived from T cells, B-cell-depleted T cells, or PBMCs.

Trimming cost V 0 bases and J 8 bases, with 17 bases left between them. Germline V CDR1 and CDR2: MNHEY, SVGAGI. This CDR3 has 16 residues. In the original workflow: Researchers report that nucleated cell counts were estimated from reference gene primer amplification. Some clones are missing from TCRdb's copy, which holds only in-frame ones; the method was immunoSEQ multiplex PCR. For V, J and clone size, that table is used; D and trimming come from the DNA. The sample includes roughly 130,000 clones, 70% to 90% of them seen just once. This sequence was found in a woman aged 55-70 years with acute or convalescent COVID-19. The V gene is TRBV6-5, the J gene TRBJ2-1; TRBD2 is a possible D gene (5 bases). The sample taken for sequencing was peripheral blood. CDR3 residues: CASSYSNSASFHEQFF. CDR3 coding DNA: TGTGCCAGCAGTTACTCGAATTCGGCTAGCTTCCATGAGCAGTTCTTC.